This TCR beta chain is from a study of T cells after yellow fever vaccination. This clonotype turned up a few times. Its antigen is currently unknown. CDR3 length: 17 residues. V dropped 7 bases and J dropped 0; count of bases not matched to a gene: 8. Germline lookup yields CDR1 SGHTA and CDR2 FQGNSA. Study-wide results and caveats: Abundant clonotypes (contaminants from the bulk population) could be present in FACS-sorted repertoires.

TCRdb independently ran MiXCR on the 5' RACE reads; one entry per CDR3 protein. The repertoire holds roughly 340,000 distinct CDR3 sequences, with roughly 8.7% as singletons. This receptor was obtained from a man between 18 and 29 years old who received the YFV17D yellow fever vaccine. The sequencing here drew on PBMCs, taken on the day of the first yellow fever vaccination. The chain combines TRBV7-2 with TRBJ2-6, with 8 bases that match TRBD2. The CDR3 region is CASTPPGLASGANVLTF. The CDR3 DNA reads TGTGCCAGCACCCCCCCCGGACTAGCCTCTGGGGCCAACGTCCTGACTTTC.